This TCR beta chain was sequenced during a study of cytomegalovirus exposure and HLA in healthy donors. The PCR used 60 Vbeta and 13 Jbeta primers. The method was immunoSEQ multiplex PCR; TCRdb's version includes in-frame clones alone and lacks a portion of them. Among approximately 140,000 clones listed, roughly 83% were seen once. Germline loops: CDR1 SGHRS, CDR2 YFSETQ. The CDR3 is made up of 14 amino acids. Trimming pared 0 bases from V and 2 bases from J, leaving 7 bases between. The genes are TRBV5-1 and TRBJ2-3, with D unclear. The source material was PBMCs. The receptor's source is a man aged 40-50 years in good health and CMV-seropositive. CDR3 region: CASSLGEHTDTQYF. The CDR3 coding sequence is TGCGCCAGCAGCTTGGGAGAGCACACAGATACGCAGTATTTT.